This TCR beta chain originates from a study of shared clonotypes between healthy human individuals. Clones were sequenced by immunoSEQ multiplex PCR, and TCRdb holds only the in-frame ones, with some missing. In the table there are approximately 2,200,000 clones, more than 85% of which are singletons. V gave up 6 bases and J gave up 3 bases, with 14 bases separating them. Germline CDR1 and CDR2: MDHEN and SYDVKM. The CDR3 is 15 amino acids. Naive CD8 cells lacked CD45RO and underwent positive selection for CCR7, leaving out terminally differentiated effector memory CD45RA+ cells. The clonotype comes from a man aged 18 to 35 in good health. Some clones in this sample may be carry-over from other donors' samples. Sequencing was done on a sample of naive CD8+ T cells from PBMCs. This chain connects TRBV28 to TRBJ1-4; weak D call: TRBD1 (5 bases). CDR3 region: CASRARTSSNEKLFF. The CDR3 DNA is TGTGCCAGCAGGGCTCGGACATCATCTAATGAAAAACTGTTTTTT.